The 9 T cell receptor beta chains given below trace back to one sample, sequenced in a study of Graves' ophthalmopathy and Graves' hyperthyroidism. The study amplified TCR beta CDR3 regions using RNA transcripts. Scientists carried out first-round RT-PCR using HTBI primers and then a second-round multiplex PCR. TCRdb passed the multiplex PCR reads through MiXCR, listing each CDR3 protein once. The sample has more than 550,000 distinct CDR3 sequences, approximately 39% seen once. The sequenced sample was peripheral blood. These receptors were obtained from an adult man with Graves' ophthalmopathy.

The chain recombines TRBV10-3 with TRBJ2-6; D remains ambiguous. From germline, CDR1 is ENHRY and CDR2 SYGVKD. This CDR3 spans 15 amino acids. Trimming took off 11 bases at V and 2 bases at J, with 16 bases between the two ends. The CDR3 here is CAASSILTGANVLTF. In DNA form, the CDR3 reads TGTGCCGCCAGCAGCATCCTTACTGGGGCCAACGTCCTGACTTTC.

This clonotype occurred a few times. This sequence joins TRBV19 and TRBJ1-6; 7 bases line up with TRBD1. J gave up 1 base and V 5 bases, and 5 bases lay outside the gene matches. CDR3 length equals 16 residues. Germline V gene lookup returns CDR1 LNHDA and CDR2 SQIVND (reference sequence). The CDR3 spells CASSLTGSSYNSPLHF. The DNA of the CDR3 is TGTGCCAGTAGTTTGACAGGGAGTTCCTATAATTCACCCCTCCACTTT.

This chain joins TRBV24-1 and TRBJ2-7; D not certain. Trimming removed 12 bases at V and 4 bases at J, with 15 bases between. Germline V CDR1 and CDR2: KGHDR, SFDVKD. This CDR3 is 12 amino acids long. The CDR3: CALSRSDYEQYF. In DNA, the CDR3 is TGTGCCCTAAGTAGGAGTGATTACGAGCAGTACTTC.

The CDR3 nucleotides are TGTGCCAGCTCACCAGGCAGGGCCGACGAGCAGTACTTC. Protein sequence: CASSPGRADEQYF. The chain uses TRBV9 and TRBJ2-7; D perhaps matches TRBD1 (5 bases). CDR1 and CDR2 (germline): SGDLS, YYNGEE. Trimming shortened V by 7 bases and J by 5 bases, and 16 bases separated the two germline ends. The CDR3 runs to 13 residues.

This sequence joins TRBV9 and TRBJ2-1, with D maybe TRBD1 (8 bases). This CDR3 spans 19 amino acids. CDR1 is SGDLS, CDR2 YYNGEE, per germline. The V end was cut by 0 bases, the J end by 4 bases, with 23 bases between. Written as DNA, the CDR3 is TGTGCCAGCAGCGTAGTAGGCACAGGGGGGGCCTTTGGGTACAATGAGCAGTTCTTC. This sequence encodes CASSVVGTGGAFGYNEQFF.

In its sample, this clonotype was seen a few times. J is TRBJ2-7 and V is TRBV11-2, with 9 bases fitting TRBD2. Germline V gives CDR1 SGHAT, CDR2 FQNNGV. There are 16 residues in the CDR3. With 1 base clipped from V and 4 bases from J, the junction kept 8 bases outside the gene matches. Written as DNA, the CDR3 is TGTGCCAGCAGCTTAGGGGGCAGCGGGGGGCGGTACGAGCAGTACTTC. Translation: CASSLGGSGGRYEQYF.

This clonotype was observed once. A much larger clone lies a single base off, so this may be a read error. The chain joins TRBV7-9 to TRBJ1-1; 12 bases fit TRBD1. Germline V CDR1 and CDR2: SEHNR, FQNEAQ (reference sequence). This CDR3 spans 17 amino acids. Here the CDR3 reads CASSPVPGQGAHTGAFF. The CDR3 nucleotides are TGTGCCAGCAGCCCTGTCCCGGGACAGGGGGCGCACACTGGAGCTTTCTTT.

The table lists this clonotype with a few counts. The V gene is TRBV12-3 or TRBV12-4, the J gene TRBJ1-1; D is unresolved. The germline V and J ends were trimmed by 3 bases and 0 bases, with 11 bases remaining between them. The CDR3 is 15 residues long. For the CDR3, the DNA is TGTGCCAGCAGTTTCGTACACTCAATGAACACTGAAGCTTTCTTT. Its protein is CASSFVHSMNTEAFF.

The sample holds many counts of this clonotype. The V call is TRBV2, the J call TRBJ2-7, with a tentative D call TRBD1 (6 bases). Trimming took off 6 bases at V and 1 base at J, with 10 bases between the two ends. The germline V gene encodes CDR1 SNHLY and CDR2 FYNNEI. The CDR3 loop spans 13 amino acids. The CDR3 spells CASRTGYSYEQYF. The CDR3 nucleotides are TGTGCCAGCAGAACAGGGTATTCCTACGAGCAGTACTTC. The full variable domain, completed using reference TRBV2 and TRBJ2-7, is EPEVTQTPSHQVTQMGQEVILRCVPISNHLYFYWYRQILGQKVEFLVSFYNNEISEKSEIFDDQFSVERPDGSNFTLKIRSTKLEDSAMYFCASRTGYSYEQYFGPGTRLTVT.